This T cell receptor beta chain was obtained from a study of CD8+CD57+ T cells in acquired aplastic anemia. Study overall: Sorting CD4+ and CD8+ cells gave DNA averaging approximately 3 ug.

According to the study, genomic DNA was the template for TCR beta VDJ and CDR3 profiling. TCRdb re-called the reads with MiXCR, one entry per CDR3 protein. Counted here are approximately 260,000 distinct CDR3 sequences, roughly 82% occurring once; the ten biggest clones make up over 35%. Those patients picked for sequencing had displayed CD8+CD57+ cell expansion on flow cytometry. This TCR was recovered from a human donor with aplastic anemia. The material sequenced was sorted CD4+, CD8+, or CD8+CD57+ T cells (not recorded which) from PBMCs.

The CDR3 is CASRWERGATDTGYF. The DNA of the CDR3 is TGTGCCAGCCGCTGGGAGAGGGGGGCCACAGATACGGGGTATTTT. The V gene is TRBV7-6, the J gene TRBJ2-3, with D perhaps assigned TRBD1 or TRBD2 (6 bases each). Germline-derived CDR1 and CDR2 are SGHVS and FNYEAQ. The CDR3 is made up of 15 amino acids. V was pared by 8 bases and J by 14 bases, with 29 bases between.